Reported below is one TCR beta chain. The study based diagnoses on clinical symptoms, serum thyroxine and TRAb, thyroid ultrasound and orbital computed tomography. Amplified regions were TCR beta CDR3 sequences from RNA transcripts. HTBI primers were used for first-round RT-PCR of the TCR CDR3. TCRdb re-called the multiplex PCR reads with MiXCR, one entry per CDR3 protein. The data contain roughly 630,000 distinct CDR3 sequences, more than 15% of them singletons. The record originates from a study of T cells in Graves' hyperthyroidism and ophthalmopathy. Germline V gives CDR1 SEHNR, CDR2 FQNEAQ (reference sequence). J lost 3 bases, V lost 6 bases, and 6 bases had no gene match. The CDR3 runs to 14 residues.

The chain recombines TRBV7-9 with TRBJ1-2, with 8 bases lining up with TRBD1. The material sequenced was blood. This TCR was recovered from a woman aged 25 to 39 with Graves' hyperthyroidism. The CDR3 sequence is CASSGGQDYYGYTF. Here the CDR3 DNA reads TGTGCCAGCAGTGGGGGACAGGACTACTATGGCTACACCTTC.